This T cell receptor (beta chain) is from a study of identical twins. Whole-study findings and limits: Models underestimated how often monozygotic twins shared out-of-frame TCR alpha. Weaker excess sharing between twins was seen in beta out-of-frame sequences.

The V end was cut by 3 bases, the J end by 8 bases, with 7 bases between. This CDR3 region has 11 residues. TCRdb fed the 5' RACE reads into MiXCR, producing one record per CDR3 protein. The sample has about 520,000 distinct CDR3 sequences; less than 25% are singletons. This clonotype turned up a few times. What it binds is unknown. This same sample was also part of a study on T cells expressing NK-cell markers.

The TCR was taken from a woman between 18 and 29 years old in good health. The genes are TRBV12-3 or TRBV12-4 and TRBJ1-2; weak D call: TRBD1 (5 bases). Specimen: CD4+ T cells sorted from blood. The CDR3 DNA reads as TGTGCCAGCAGTTTCGGGGCGGGCTACACCTTC. Its translation: CASSFGAGYTF.